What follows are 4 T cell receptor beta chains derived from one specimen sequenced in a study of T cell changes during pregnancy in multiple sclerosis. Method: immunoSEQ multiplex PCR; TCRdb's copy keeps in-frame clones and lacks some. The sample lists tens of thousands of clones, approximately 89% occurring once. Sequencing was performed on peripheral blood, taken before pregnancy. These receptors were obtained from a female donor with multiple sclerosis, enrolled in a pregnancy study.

The CDR3 DNA is TGTGCCAGCTCACGAGTGGCGGGAACTAGCACAGATACGCAGTATTTT. It yields the protein CASSRVAGTSTDTQYF. V is TRBV18 and J is TRBJ2-3; possibly TRBD2 for D (6 bases). This CDR3 region has 16 residues. From germline, CDR1 is KGHSH and CDR2 LQKENI. V was cut by 4 bases and J by 0 bases, with 14 bases left in between.

CDR3 in DNA: TGTGCCAGCAGTGAAGGGGCAGGGGATCGCTACACCTTC. This encodes CASSEGAGDRYTF. V usage is TRBV2 and J usage is TRBJ1-2; the D gene is possibly TRBD1 (6 bases). The V gene's germline CDR1 is SNHLY and CDR2 FYNNEI. This CDR3 is built from 13 residues. V lost 1 base and J lost 9, with 12 bases in between.

Here the CDR3 reads CASSNGRRGNTEAFF. For the CDR3, the DNA is TGTGCCAGTAGTAACGGGCGGAGGGGGAACACTGAAGCTTTCTTT. J is TRBJ1-1 and V is TRBV19, with D maybe TRBD1 (5 bases). The CDR3 has 15 residues. The V and J ends lost 4 bases and 1 base respectively, with 13 bases between them. CDR1 and CDR2 (germline): LNHDA, SQIVND (reference sequence). The full variable domain, completed using reference TRBV19 and TRBJ1-1, is DGGITQSPKYLFRKEGQNVTLSCEQNLNHDAMYWYRQDPGQGLRLIYYSQIVNDFQKGDIAEGYSVSREKKESFPLTVTSAQKNPTAFYLCASSNGRRGNTEAFFGQGTRLTVV.

CDR3 in amino acids: CASSQDRGTPGEQFF. DNA of the CDR3: TGCGCCAGCAGCCAAGATCGAGGTACTCCCGGTGAGCAGTTCTTC. The chain is built from TRBV4-3 and TRBJ2-1; no reliable D call. The germline CDR1 and CDR2 sequences are LGHNA and YSLEER. With 0 bases removed from V and 9 bases from J, the gap between germline ends came to 15 bases. This CDR3 has 15 amino acids.